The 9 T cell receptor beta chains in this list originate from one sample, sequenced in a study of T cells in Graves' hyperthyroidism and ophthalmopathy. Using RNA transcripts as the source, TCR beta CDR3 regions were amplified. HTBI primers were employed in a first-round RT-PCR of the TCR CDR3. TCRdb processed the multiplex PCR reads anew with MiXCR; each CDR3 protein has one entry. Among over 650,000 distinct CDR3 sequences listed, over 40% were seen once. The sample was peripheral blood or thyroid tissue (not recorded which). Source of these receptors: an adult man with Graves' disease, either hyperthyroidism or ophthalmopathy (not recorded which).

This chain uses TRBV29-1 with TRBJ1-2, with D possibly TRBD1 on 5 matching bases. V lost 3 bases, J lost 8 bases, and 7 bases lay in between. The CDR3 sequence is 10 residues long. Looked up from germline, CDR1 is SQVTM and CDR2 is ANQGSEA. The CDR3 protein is CSVEWGGYTF. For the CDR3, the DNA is TGCAGCGTTGAGTGGGGGGGCTACACCTTC.

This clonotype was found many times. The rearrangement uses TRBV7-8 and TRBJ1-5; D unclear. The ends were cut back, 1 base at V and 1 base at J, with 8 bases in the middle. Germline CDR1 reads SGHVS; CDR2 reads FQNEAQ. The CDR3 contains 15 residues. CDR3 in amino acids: CASSLGSSSNQPQHF. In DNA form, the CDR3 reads TGTGCCAGCAGCTTAGGAAGCAGCAGCAATCAGCCCCAGCATTTT.

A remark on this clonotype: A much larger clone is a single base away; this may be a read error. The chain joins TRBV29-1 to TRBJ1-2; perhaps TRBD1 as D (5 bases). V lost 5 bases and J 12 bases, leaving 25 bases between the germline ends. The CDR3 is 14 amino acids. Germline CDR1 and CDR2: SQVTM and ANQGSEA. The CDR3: CSVQTGTPLLSHTF. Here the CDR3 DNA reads TGCAGCGTTCAAACCGGGACCCCGTTATTGAGCCACACCTTC.

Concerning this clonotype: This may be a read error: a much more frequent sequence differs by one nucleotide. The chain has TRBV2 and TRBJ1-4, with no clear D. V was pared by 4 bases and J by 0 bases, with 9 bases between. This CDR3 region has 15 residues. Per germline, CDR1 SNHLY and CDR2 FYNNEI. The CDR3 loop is CASSGEQATNEKLFF. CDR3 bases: TGTGCCAGCAGTGGAGAGCAGGCAACTAATGAAAAACTGTTTTTT. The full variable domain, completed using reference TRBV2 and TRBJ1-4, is EPEVTQTPSHQVTQMGQEVILRCVPISNHLYFYWYRQILGQKVEFLVSFYNNEISEKSEIFDDQFSVERPDGSNFTLKIRSTKLEDSAMYFCASSGEQATNEKLFFGSGTQLSVL.

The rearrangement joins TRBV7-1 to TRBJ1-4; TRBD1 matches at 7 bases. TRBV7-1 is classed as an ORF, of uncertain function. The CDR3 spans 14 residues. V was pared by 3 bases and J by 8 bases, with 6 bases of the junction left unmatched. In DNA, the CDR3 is TGTGCCAGCAGCTCCCTACAGGGGCGGGAAAAACTGTTTTTT. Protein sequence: CASSSLQGREKLFF.

The CDR3 sequence: CASSEGPDLDYDEQYF. The CDR3 DNA sequence: TGTGCCAGCAGCGAGGGACCTGACCTGGATTACGACGAGCAGTACTTC. V usage is TRBV7-9 and J usage is TRBJ2-7, with D perhaps TRBD1 or TRBD2 (5 bases each). V was cut by 5 bases and J by 5 bases, with 22 bases left in between. CDR1 and CDR2 from the germline V gene are SEHNR and FQNEAQ (reference sequence). The CDR3 has 16 residues.

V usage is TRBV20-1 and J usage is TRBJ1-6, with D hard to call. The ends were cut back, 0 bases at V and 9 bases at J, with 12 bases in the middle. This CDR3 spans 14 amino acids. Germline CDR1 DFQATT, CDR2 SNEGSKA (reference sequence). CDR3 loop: CSARDQLWVSPLHF. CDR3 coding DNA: TGCAGTGCTAGAGATCAATTATGGGTTTCACCCCTCCACTTT.

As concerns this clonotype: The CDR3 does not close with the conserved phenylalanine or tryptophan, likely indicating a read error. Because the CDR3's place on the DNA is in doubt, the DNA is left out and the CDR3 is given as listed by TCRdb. The CDR3: CASSTRGG. The chain links TRBV6-5 to TRBJ1-4. The CDR3 spans 8 amino acids, including both terminal residues. CDR1 is MNHEY and CDR2 is SVGAGI in the germline V gene.

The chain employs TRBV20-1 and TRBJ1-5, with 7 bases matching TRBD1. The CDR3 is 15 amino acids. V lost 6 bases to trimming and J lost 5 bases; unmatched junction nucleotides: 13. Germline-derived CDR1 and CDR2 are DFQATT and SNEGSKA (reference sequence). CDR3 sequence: CSAIRSGTADQPQHF. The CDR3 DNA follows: TGCAGTGCCATCAGAAGTGGGACAGCTGATCAGCCCCAGCATTTT.